The clone carrying this TCR beta chain was counted many times. Its matching antigen is unknown. This sample was included in a study of human T cells and chemical hapten exposure. Study-wide context: For sensitization, 2% DPC was applied to a 2 cm by 2 cm patch of upper inner arm skin.

Time point here: pre-sensitization, week 0. Treatment described: therapeutic diphenylcyclopropenone sensitization with weekly scalp DPC. In every case, blood was obtained before the patch test was applied. TCRdb independently ran MiXCR on the RACE reads; one entry per CDR3 protein. Among about 61,000 distinct CDR3 sequences, about 6.7% were seen once, and the ten largest hold around 1.6%. Study-wide results and caveats: Expanded TCRs clustered into significantly more large CDR3 similarity groups than controls, the analysis revealed.

Germline CDR1 reads MDHEN; CDR2 reads SYDVKM. The germline V and J ends were trimmed by 7 bases and 6 bases, with 10 bases remaining between them. This CDR3 has 11 residues. This clonotype was obtained from a woman in her twenties or thirties with alopecia areata. Some clones in this sample may be carry-over from other donors' samples. The sample in question was whole blood, obtained in connection with sensitization to the hapten diphenylcyclopropenone (DPC). The J gene is TRBJ2-7, the V gene TRBV28, with no clear D. The CDR3 region has the DNA TGTGCCAGCACCAGAAGTGCCGAGCAGTACTTC. This sequence encodes CASTRSAEQYF.